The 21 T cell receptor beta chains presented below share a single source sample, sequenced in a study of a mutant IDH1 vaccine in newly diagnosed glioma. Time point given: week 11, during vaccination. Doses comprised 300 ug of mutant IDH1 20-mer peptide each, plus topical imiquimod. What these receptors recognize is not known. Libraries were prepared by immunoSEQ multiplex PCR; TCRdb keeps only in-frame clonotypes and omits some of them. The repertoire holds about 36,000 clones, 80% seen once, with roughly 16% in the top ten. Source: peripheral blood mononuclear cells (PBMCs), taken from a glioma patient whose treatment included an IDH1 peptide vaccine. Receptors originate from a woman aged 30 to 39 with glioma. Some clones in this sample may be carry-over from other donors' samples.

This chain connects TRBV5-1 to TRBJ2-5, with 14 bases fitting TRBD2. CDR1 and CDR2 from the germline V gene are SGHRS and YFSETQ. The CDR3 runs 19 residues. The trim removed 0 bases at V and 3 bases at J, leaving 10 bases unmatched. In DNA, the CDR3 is TGCGCCAGCAGCTTGGCCCGGGGGACTAGCGGGAGTTGGGAAGAGACCCAGTACTTC. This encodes CASSLARGTSGSWEETQYF.

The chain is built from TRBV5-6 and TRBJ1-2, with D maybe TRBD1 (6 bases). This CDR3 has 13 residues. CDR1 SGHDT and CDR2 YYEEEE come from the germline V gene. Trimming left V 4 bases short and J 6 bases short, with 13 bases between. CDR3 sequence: CASSRRSGDGYTF. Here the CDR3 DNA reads TGTGCCAGCAGCAGAAGGTCAGGGGATGGCTACACCTTC.

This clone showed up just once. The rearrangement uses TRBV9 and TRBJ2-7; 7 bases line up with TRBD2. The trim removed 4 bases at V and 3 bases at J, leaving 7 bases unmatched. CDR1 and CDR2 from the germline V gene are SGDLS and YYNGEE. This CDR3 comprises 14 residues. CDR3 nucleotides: TGTGCCAGCAGCCTGCTAGCGGCAAGCTACGAGCAGTACTTC. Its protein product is CASSLLAASYEQYF. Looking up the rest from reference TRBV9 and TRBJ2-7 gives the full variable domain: DSGVTQTPKHLITATGQRVTLRCSPRSGDLSVYWYQQSLDQGLQFLIQYYNGEERAKGNILERFSAQQFPDLHSELNLSSLELGDSALYFCASSLLAASYEQYFGPGTRLTVT.

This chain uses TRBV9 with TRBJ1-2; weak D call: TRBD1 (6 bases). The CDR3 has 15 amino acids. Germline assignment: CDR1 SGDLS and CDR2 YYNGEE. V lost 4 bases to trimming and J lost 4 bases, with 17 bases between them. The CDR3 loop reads CASSPQGRGGYGYTF. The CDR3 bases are TGTGCCAGCAGCCCTCAGGGGAGAGGAGGCTATGGCTACACCTTC.

CDR3 DNA sequence: TGTGCCAGCAGCTCCCCCTTGGAACCGTGGGGCTATGGCTACACCTTC. Amino acids: CASSSPLEPWGYGYTF. The chain has TRBV13 and TRBJ1-2; D is unclear. Trimming took off 4 bases at V and 4 bases at J, with 19 bases between the two ends. CDR3 length equals 16 residues. Per the germline V gene, CDR1 is PRHDT and CDR2 is FYEKMQ (reference sequence).

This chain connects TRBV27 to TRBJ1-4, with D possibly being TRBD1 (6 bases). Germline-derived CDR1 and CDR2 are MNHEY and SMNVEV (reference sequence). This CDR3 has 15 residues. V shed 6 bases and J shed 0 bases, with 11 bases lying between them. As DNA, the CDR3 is TGTGCCAGCAGCCCCAGGGGAGCAACTAATGAAAAACTGTTTTTT. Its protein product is CASSPRGATNEKLFF.

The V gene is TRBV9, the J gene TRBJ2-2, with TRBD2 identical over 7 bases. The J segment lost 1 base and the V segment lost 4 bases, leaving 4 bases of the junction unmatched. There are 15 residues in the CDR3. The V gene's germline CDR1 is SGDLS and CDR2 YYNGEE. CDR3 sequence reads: CASSPSGVNTGELFF. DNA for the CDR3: TGTGCCAGCAGCCCAAGCGGGGTGAACACCGGGGAGCTGTTTTTT.

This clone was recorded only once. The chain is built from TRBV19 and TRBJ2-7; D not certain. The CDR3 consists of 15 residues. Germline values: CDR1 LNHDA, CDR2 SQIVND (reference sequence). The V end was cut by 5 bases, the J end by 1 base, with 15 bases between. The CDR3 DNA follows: TGTGCCAGTAGTCCAACGATGACCCGTTCCTACGAGCAGTACTTC. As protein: CASSPTMTRSYEQYF.

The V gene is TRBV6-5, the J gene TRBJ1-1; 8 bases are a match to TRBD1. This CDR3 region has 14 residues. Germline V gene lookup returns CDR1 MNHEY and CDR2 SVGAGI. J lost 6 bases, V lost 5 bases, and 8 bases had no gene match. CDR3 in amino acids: CASSPTGGYAEAFF. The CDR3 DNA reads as TGTGCCAGCAGTCCCACAGGGGGGTACGCTGAAGCTTTCTTT.

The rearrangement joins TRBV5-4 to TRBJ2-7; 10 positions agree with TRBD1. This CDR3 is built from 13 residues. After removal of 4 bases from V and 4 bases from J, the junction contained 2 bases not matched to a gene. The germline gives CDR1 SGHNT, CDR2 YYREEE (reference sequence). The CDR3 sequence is CASSGTGEYEQYF. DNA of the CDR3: TGTGCCAGCAGCGGGACAGGGGAGTACGAGCAGTACTTC.

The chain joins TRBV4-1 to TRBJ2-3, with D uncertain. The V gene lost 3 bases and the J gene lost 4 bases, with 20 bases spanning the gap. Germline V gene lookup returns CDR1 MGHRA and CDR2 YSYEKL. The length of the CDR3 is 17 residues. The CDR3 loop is CASSHPVPGAFADTQYF. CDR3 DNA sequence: TGCGCCAGCAGCCATCCCGTACCCGGCGCTTTCGCAGATACGCAGTATTTT.

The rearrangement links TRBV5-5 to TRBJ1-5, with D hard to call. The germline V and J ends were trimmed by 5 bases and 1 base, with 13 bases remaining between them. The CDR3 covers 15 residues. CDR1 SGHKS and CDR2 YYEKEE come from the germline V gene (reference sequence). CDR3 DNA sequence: TGTGCCAGCAGTTCCTCCGGGTACAGCAATCAGCCCCAGCATTTT. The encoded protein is CASSSSGYSNQPQHF.

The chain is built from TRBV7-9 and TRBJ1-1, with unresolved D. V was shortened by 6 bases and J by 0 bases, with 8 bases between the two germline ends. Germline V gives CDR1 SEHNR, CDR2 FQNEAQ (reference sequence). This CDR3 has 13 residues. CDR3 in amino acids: CASRPWMNTEAFF. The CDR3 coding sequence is TGTGCCAGCAGGCCCTGGATGAACACTGAAGCTTTCTTT.

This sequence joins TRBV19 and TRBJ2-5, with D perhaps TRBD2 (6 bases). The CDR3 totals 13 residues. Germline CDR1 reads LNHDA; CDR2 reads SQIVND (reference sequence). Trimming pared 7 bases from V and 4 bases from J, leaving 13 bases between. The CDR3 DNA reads TGTGCCAGTACCGGGGACTCGATAGAGACCCAGTACTTC. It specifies CASTGDSIETQYF.

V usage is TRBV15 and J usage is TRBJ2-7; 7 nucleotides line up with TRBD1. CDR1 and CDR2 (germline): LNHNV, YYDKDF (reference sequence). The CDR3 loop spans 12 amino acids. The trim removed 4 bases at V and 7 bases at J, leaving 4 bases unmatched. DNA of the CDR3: TGTGCCACCAGCACGACAGGGTATGAGCAGTACTTC. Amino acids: CATSTTGYEQYF.

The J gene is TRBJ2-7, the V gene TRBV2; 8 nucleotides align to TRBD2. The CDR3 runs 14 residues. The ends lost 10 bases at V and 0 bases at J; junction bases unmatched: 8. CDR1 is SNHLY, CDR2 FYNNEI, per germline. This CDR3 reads CATLLAAFSYEQYF. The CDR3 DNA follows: TGTGCCACCCTACTAGCGGCCTTCTCCTACGAGCAGTACTTC.

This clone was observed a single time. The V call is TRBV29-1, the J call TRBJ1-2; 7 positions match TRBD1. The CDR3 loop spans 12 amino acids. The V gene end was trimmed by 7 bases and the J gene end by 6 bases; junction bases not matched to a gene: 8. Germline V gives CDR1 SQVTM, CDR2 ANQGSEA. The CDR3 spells CSARRTGDGYTF. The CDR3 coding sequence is TGCAGCGCACGCAGGACAGGAGATGGCTACACCTTC.

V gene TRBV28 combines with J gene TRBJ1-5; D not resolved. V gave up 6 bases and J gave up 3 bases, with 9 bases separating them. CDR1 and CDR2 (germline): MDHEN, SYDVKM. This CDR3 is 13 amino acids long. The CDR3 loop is CASSPPHNQPQHF. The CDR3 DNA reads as TGTGCCAGCAGCCCCCCACACAATCAGCCCCAGCATTTT.

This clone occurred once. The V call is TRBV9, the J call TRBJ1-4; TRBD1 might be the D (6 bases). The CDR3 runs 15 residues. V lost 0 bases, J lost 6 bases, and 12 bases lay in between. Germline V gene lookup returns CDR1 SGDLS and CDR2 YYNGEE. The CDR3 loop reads CASSVAVGGDEKLFF. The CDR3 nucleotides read TGTGCCAGCAGCGTAGCGGTAGGGGGGGATGAAAAACTGTTTTTT.

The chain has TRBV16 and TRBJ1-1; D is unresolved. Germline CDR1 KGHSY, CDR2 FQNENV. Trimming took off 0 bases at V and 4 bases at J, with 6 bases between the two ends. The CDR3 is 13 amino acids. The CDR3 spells CASSQSIGTEAFF. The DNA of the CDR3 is TGTGCCAGCAGCCAATCGATAGGCACTGAAGCTTTCTTT.

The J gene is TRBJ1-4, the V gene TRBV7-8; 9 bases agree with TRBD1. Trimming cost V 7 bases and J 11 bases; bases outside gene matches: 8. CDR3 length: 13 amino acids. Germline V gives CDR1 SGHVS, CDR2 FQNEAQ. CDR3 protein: CASTTGGSGKLFF. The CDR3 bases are TGTGCCAGCACCACAGGGGGCTCCGGGAAACTGTTTTTT.